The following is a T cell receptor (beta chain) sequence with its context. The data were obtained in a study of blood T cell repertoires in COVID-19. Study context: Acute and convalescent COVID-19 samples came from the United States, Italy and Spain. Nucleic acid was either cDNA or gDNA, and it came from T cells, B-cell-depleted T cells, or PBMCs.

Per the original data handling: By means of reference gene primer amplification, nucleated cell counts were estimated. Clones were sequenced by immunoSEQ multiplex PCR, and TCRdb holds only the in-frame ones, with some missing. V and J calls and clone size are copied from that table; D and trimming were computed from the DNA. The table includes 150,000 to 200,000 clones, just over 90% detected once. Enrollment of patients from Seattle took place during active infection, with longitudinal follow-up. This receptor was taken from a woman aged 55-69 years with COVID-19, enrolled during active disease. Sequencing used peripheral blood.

In nucleotides, the CDR3 is TGTGCCAGCTCACCAGGCAGGGTGGAGGAAAAACTGTTTTTT. Its protein is CASSPGRVEEKLFF. The rearrangement uses TRBV18 and TRBJ1-4, with D tentatively TRBD1 (5 bases). V was clipped by 2 bases and J by 8 bases, with 12 bases between them. The CDR3 consists of 14 residues. In germline, CDR1 is KGHSH, CDR2 LQKENI.